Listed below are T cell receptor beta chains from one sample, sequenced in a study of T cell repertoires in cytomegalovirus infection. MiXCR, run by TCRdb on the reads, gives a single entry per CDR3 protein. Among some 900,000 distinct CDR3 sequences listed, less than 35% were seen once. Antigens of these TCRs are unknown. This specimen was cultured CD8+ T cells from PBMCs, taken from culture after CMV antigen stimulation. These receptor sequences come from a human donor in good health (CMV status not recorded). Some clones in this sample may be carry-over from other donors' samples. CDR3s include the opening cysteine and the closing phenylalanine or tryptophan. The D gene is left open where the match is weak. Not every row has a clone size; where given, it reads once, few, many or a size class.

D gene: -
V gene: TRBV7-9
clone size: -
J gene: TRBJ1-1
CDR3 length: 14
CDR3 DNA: TGTGCCAGCAGCGGGGAAGGGCCTAACACTGAAGCTTTCTTT
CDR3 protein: CASSGEGPNTEAFF

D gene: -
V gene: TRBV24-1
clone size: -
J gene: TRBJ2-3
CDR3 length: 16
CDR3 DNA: TGTGCCACCAGTGATTTCCCCACAGGGATCACAGATACGCAGTATTTT
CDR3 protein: CATSDFPTGITDTQYF

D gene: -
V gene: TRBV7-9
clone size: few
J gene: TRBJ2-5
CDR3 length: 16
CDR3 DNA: TGTGCCAGCAGCCTAGGACGAGGGGCCAACCAAGAGACCCAGTACTTC
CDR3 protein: CASSLGRGANQETQYF

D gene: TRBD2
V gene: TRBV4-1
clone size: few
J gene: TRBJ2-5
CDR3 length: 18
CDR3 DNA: TGCGCCAGCAGCCAAGAAGGAACCCGGGACTATCCCCAAGAGACCCAGTACTTC
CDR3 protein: CASSQEGTRDYPQETQYF

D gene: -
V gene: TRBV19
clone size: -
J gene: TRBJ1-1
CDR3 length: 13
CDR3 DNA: TGTGCCAGTAGTATACAGGTTAACACTGAAGCTTTCTTT
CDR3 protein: CASSIQVNTEAFF

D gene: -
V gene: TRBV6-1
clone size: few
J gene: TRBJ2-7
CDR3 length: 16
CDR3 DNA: TGTGCCAGCATCCTCGGCGGTACGGTCCTGTCCTACGAGCAGTACTTC
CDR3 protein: CASILGGTVLSYEQYF

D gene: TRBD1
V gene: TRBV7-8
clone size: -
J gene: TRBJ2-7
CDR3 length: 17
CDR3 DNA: TGTGCCAGCAGCTTAGGATTGAGGGGACAGGGTCCCTACGAGCAGTACTTC
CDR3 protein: CASSLGLRGQGPYEQYF

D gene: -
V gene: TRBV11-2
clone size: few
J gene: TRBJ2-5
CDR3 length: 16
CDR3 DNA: TGTGCCAGCAGCTTATTATATGAGGGGTGGACGGAGACCCAGTACTTC
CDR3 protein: CASSLLYEGWTETQYF

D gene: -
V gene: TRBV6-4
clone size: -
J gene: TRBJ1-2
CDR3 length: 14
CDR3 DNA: TGTGCCAGCAGTGTATGGGCAGACGGGGATGGCTACACCTTC
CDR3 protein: CASSVWADGDGYTF

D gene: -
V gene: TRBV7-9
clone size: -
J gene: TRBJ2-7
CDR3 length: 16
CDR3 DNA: TGTGCCAGCAGCTTAATCCAGGGCCCAAGCTCCTACGAGCAGTACTTC
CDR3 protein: CASSLIQGPSSYEQYF

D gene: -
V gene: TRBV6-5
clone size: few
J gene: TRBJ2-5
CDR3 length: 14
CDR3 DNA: TGTGCCAGCAGTTACGCCGGGATACAAGAGACCCAGTACTTC
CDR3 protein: CASSYAGIQETQYF

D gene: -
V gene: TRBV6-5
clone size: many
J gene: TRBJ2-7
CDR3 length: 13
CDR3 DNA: TGTGCCAGCAGTTACTCCAGCTCCTACGAGCAGTACTTC
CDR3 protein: CASSYSSSYEQYF

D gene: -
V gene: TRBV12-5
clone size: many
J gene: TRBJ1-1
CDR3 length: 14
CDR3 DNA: TGTGCTAGTGGTTTGGACAGTATGAACACTGAAGCTTTCTTT
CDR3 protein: CASGLDSMNTEAFF

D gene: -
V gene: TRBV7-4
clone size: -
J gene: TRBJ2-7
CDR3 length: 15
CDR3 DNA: TGTGCCAGCAGCTCAGAAGGACAGGCGGGGCGCGAGCAGTACTTC
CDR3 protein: CASSSEGQAGREQYF

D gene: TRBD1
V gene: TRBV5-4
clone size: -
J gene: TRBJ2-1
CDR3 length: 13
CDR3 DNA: TGTGCCAGCAAAGGGACAGCTTACAATGAGCAGTTCTTC
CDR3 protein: CASKGTAYNEQFF

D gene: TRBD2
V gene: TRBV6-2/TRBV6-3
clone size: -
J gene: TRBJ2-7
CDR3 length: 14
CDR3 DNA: TGTGCCAGCAGTTACTTAGCGGGGGGTTACGAGCAGTACTTC
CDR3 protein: CASSYLAGGYEQYF

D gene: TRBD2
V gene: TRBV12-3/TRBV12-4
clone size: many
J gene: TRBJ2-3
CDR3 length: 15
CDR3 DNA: TGTGCCAGCAGTTTCCGGGCGGGGGTTTCAGATACGCAGTATTTT
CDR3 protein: CASSFRAGVSDTQYF

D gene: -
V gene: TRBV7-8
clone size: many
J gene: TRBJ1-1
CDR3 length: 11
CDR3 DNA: TGTGCCAGCAGCTTAGTTGCTGAAGCTTTCTTT
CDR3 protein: CASSLVAEAFF

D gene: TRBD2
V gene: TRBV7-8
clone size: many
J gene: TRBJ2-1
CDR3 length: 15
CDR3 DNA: TGTGCCAGCAGCTTTGGAGGCGGGGGGGCACGGGAGCAGTTCTTC
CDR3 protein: CASSFGGGGAREQFF

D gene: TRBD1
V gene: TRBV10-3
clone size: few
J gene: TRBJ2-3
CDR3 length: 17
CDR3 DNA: TGTGCCATCAGTGAGAGGAGAGGGAGACAGGGAGAGAATACGCAGTATTTT
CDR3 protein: CAISERRGRQGENTQYF

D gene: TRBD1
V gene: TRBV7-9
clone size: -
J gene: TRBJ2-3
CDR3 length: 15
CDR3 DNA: TGTGCCAGCAGCCAAGGACAGGGGAGTGGGGATACGCAGTATTTT
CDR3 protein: CASSQGQGSGDTQYF

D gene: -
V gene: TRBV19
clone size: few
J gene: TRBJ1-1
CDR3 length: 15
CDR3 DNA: TGTGCCAGTAGTAAGGAGCAGGGCTATGGGACTGAAGCTTTCTTT
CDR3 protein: CASSKEQGYGTEAFF

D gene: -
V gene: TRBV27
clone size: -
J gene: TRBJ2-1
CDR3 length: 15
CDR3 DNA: TGTGCCAGCAGTCCTGGGGGCCCAATCCACAATGAGCAGTTCTTC
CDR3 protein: CASSPGGPIHNEQFF

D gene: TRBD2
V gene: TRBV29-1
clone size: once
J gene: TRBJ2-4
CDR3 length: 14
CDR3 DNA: TGCAGCGTGGGCCCTAGCGGGGTGTCCAACATTCAGTACTTC
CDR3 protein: CSVGPSGVSNIQYF

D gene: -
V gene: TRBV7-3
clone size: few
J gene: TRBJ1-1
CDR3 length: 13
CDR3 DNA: TGTGCCAGCAGTACGACAGCCCGCACTGAAGCTTTCTTT
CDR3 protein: CASSTTARTEAFF

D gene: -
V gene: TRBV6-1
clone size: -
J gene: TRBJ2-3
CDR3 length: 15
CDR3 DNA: TGTGCCAGCAGTGTAAGGTCCCGGGGCACAGATACGCAGTATTTT
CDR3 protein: CASSVRSRGTDTQYF

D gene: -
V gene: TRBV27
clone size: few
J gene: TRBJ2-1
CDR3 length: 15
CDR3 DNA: TGTGCCAGCAGTTTAGGCCCCGAGGGGTACAATGAGCAGTTCTTC
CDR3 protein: CASSLGPEGYNEQFF

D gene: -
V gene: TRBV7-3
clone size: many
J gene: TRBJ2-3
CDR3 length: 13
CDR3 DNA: TGTGCCAGCAGCCCGGAAGTCGCAGATACGCAGTATTTT
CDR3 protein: CASSPEVADTQYF

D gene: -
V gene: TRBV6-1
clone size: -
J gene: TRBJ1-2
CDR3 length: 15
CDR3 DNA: TGTGCCAGCAGTTCCCCTTACGCGGTCACGGGTGGCTACACCTTC
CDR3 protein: CASSSPYAVTGGYTF

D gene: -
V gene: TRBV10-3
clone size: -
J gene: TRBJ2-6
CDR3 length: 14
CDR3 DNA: TGTGCCGTCATCGATCCAGGGGGGGCCAACGTCCTGACTTTC
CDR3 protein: CAVIDPGGANVLTF

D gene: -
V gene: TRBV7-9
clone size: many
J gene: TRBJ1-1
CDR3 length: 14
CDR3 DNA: TGTGCCAGCAGCCCGACAGTCATGAACACTGAAGCTTTCTTT
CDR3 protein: CASSPTVMNTEAFF

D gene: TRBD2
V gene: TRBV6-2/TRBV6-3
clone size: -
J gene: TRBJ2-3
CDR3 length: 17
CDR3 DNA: TGTGCCAGCAGTTACTCGACTAGCGGGGGCCCCACAGATACGCAGTATTTT
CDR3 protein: CASSYSTSGGPTDTQYF

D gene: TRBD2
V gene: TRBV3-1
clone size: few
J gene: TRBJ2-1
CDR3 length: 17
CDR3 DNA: TGTGCCAGCAGCCAAGAAGGACTAGCGGGGCCCTACAATGAGCAGTTCTTC
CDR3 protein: CASSQEGLAGPYNEQFF

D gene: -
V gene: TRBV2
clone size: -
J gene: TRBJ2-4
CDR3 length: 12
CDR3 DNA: TGTGCCAGCGGCAGGGTATGGAACATTCAGTACTTC
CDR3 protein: CASGRVWNIQYF

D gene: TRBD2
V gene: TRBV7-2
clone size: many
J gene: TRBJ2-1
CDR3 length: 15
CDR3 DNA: TGTGCCAGCAGCTTCCGACTAGCGGGGGCTAATGAGCAGTTCTTC
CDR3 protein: CASSFRLAGANEQFF

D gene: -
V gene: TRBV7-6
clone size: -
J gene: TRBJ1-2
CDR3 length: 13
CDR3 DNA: TGTGCCAGCAGCCTTAAAGAAAACTATGGCTACACCTTC
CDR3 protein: CASSLKENYGYTF

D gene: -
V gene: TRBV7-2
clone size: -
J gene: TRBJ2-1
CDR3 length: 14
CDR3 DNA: TGTGTCAGCACCCTTAACAGAGTCCCCCATGAGCAGTTCTTC
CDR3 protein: CVSTLNRVPHEQFF

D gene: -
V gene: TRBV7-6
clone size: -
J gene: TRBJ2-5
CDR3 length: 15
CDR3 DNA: TGTGCCAGCAGCTTAGGGGGCTCAGCATGGGAGACCCAGTACTTC
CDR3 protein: CASSLGGSAWETQYF

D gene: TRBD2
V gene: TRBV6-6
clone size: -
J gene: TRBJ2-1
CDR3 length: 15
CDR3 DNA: TGTGCCAGCAGTTACGACGGGGGGGAACGCAATGAGCAGTTCTTC
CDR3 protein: CASSYDGGERNEQFF

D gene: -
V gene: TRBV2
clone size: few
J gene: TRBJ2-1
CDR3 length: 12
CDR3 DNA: TGTGCCAGCACCAGTCAAAACAATGAGCAGTTCTTC
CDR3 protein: CASTSQNNEQFF

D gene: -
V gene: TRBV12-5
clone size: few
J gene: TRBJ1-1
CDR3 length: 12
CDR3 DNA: TGTGCTAGTGGTCCCCGTGTCACTGAAGCTTTCTTT
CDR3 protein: CASGPRVTEAFF

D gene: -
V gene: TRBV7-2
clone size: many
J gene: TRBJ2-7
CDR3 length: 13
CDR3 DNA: TGTGCCAGCAGCTCACTCTTCTCCTACGAGCAGTACTTC
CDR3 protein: CASSSLFSYEQYF

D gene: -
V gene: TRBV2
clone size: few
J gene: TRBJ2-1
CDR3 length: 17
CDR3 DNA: TGTGCCAGCAGTGAAGCGCGGGCGGGTAGCTCCTACAATGAGCAGTTCTTC
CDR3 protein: CASSEARAGSSYNEQFF

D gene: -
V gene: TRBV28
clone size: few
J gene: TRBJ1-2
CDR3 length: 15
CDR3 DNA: TGTGCCAGCAGTTTACTGGGAAGGTTGAATTGGGGCTACACCTTC
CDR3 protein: CASSLLGRLNWGYTF

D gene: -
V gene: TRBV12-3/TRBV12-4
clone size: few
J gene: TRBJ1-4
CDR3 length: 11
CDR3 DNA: TGTGCCAGCAGTCCCCATGAAAAACTGTTTTTT
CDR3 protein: CASSPHEKLFF

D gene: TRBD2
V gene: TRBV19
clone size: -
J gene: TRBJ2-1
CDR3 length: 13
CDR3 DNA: TGTGCCAGTAGTATACAACCGACTAGCGGGCAGTTCTTC
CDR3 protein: CASSIQPTSGQFF

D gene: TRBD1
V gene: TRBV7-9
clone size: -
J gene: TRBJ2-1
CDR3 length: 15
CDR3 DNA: TGTGCCAGCAGCTTAGAGTTGAAGGACAGGGGACTTCTGTTCTTC
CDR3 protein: CASSLELKDRGLLFF

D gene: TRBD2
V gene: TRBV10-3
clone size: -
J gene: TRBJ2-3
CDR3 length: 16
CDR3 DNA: TGTGCCATCAGAGTAAAGCGGGGGGGCAACACAGATACGCAGTATTTT
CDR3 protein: CAIRVKRGGNTDTQYF

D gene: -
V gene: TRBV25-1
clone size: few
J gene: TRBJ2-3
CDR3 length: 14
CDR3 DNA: TGTGCCAGCGGGGGACACCCCGATTCTGATACGCAGTATTTT
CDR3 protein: CASGGHPDSDTQYF

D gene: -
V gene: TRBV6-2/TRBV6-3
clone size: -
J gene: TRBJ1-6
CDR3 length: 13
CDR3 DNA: TGTGCCAGCAGGACCAGGGGTAACTCACCCCTCCACTTT
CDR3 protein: CASRTRGNSPLHF

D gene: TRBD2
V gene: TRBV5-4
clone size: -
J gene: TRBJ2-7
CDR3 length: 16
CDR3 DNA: TGTGCCAGCAGCGGTTCGACTAGCGGGGACTACTACGAGCAGTACTTC
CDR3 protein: CASSGSTSGDYYEQYF

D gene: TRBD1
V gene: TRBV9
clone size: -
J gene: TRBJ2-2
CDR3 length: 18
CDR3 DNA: TGTGCCAGCAGCGTAGGGACAGGCCTAAGTCGTTTCACCGGGGAGCTGTTTTTT
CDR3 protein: CASSVGTGLSRFTGELFF

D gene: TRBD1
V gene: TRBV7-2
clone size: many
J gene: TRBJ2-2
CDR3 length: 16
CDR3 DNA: TGTGCCAGCAGCTGGGACAGTAACGCGAACACCGGGGAGCTGTTTTTT
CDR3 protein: CASSWDSNANTGELFF

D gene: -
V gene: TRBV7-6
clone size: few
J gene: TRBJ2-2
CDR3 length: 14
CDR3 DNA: TGTGCCAGCAGCGGGACTCCGAACACCGGGGAGCTGTTTTTT
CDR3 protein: CASSGTPNTGELFF

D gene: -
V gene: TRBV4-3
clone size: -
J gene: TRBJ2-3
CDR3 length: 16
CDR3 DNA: TGCGCCAGCAGCCAAGTGCGGGACAGCTACACAGATACGCAGTATTTT
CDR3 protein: CASSQVRDSYTDTQYF